Presented here are 5 T cell receptor beta chains from one specimen sequenced in a study of blood T cell repertoires in COVID-19. TCRdb's table, derived via immunoSEQ multiplex PCR, lists solely in-frame clones and lacks some. Of around 58,000 clones in the sample, 75% to 90% were seen once. Input material: peripheral blood. Every receptor here comes from a human donor in a cohort sampled during active COVID-19.

The chain employs TRBV28 and TRBJ1-1, with TRBD1 identical over 7 bases. Germline-derived CDR1 and CDR2 are MDHEN and SYDVKM. The CDR3 sequence is 13 residues long. The V segment lost 3 bases and the J segment 6 bases; nucleotides outside the gene matches: 4. The CDR3 region has the DNA TGTGCCAGCAGTTTCAGGAGGGGGCCTGAAGCTTTCTTT. It specifies CASSFRRGPEAFF.

This clone is a singleton in its sample. The rearrangement uses TRBV4-1 and TRBJ2-5; no clear D gene. The ends were cut back, 4 bases at V and 5 bases at J, with 11 bases in the middle. CDR1 MGHRA and CDR2 YSYEKL come from the germline V gene. This CDR3 has 13 residues. CDR3 protein: CASSPSHGETQYF. Written as DNA, the CDR3 is TGCGCCAGCAGCCCCTCTCACGGTGAGACCCAGTACTTC.

The chain links TRBV2 to TRBJ2-7; weak D call: TRBD1 (6 bases). Germline V CDR1 and CDR2: SNHLY, FYNNEI. V was clipped by 5 bases and J by 5 bases, with 16 bases between them. This CDR3 has 14 amino acids. The CDR3 spells CASSQGRGRNEQYF. The CDR3 bases are TGTGCCAGCAGTCAAGGCAGGGGTCGTAACGAGCAGTACTTC.

The chain joins TRBV24-1 to TRBJ2-2; 8 bases line up with TRBD2. J gave up 0 bases and V 4 bases, and 3 bases lay outside the gene matches. The germline V gene has CDR1 KGHDR and CDR2 SFDVKD. This CDR3 is built from 16 residues. In DNA form, the CDR3 reads TGTGCCACCAGTGAACCCGGGGGGGCGAACACCGGGGAGCTGTTTTTT. As protein: CATSEPGGANTGELFF.

This clone was seen a single time. The chain carries TRBV12-3 or TRBV12-4 and TRBJ1-1; a possible D gene is TRBD1 (5 bases). This CDR3 has 13 residues. Trimming stripped 6 bases from V and 7 bases from J, with 15 bases between. The CDR3 protein is CASRTQGSDEAFF. CDR3 sequence (DNA): TGTGCCAGCAGGACCCAGGGAAGCGATGAAGCTTTCTTT.